This paragraph reports one T cell receptor (beta chain). Antigen: not known. This specimen belongs to a study of OX40 agonist ivuxolimab in advanced cancers. Study details: Patients assigned to dose escalation were diagnosed with hepatocellular carcinoma, melanoma, renal cell or head and neck cancer. The study's findings and limits: The authors did not determine the antigen specificity of the expanded peripheral T cells. Some patients who did not respond also had low normalized T-cell clonal expansion. Average numbers of expanded clones were greater in CD8+ T cells than in CD4+.

The V and J ends lost 7 bases and 3 bases, in that order; junction bases with no gene match: 10. The CDR3 runs to 16 residues. Germline-derived CDR1 and CDR2 are MNHNY and SVGAGI (reference sequence). Using immunoSEQ multiplex PCR, the repertoire was profiled, and TCRdb retains in-frame clones only, with some absent. The sample has around 76,000 clones, roughly 91% seen once; the top ten hold roughly 13%. This chain joins TRBV6-6 and TRBJ2-1; 9 bases map to TRBD2. The TCR originated in an adult with an advanced solid tumor such as melanoma, head and neck, liver or kidney cancer. Sequencing was performed on CD4+ or CD8+ T cells sorted from blood, taken in a trial of the OX40 agonist ivuxolimab. CDR3 DNA: TGTGCCAGCACCCCCATTCTAGCGGGGCTCTACAATGAGCAGTTCTTC. Encoded protein: CASTPILAGLYNEQFF.